Listed below are T cell receptor beta chains from one sample, sequenced in a study of control samples from healthy donors and cancer patients. Clones were read by immunoSEQ multiplex PCR, and TCRdb kept only the in-frame ones, dropping some. Of 120,000 or so clones in the sample, approximately 90% are singletons; the top ten hold 2.5%. The material sequenced was blood. These receptor sequences come from a man between 18 and 29 years old in good health. CDR3s leave out the opening cysteine and the closing phenylalanine or tryptophan. Clone size is not always given. Where it is, it says once, few, many or a class for expanded clones.

abundance,v_gene,j_gene,CDR3aa
.,TRBV14,TRBJ2-1,ASSQYKSSYNEQF
.,TRBV7-8,TRBJ2-3,ASSPPGGQGITDTQY
.,TRBV28,TRBJ1-2,ASSLGTGGGYT
once,TRBV5-3,TRBJ2-2,ARWARRGGQNTSRNTGELF
.,TRBV11-2,TRBJ2-1,ASSPAGLAGVYEQF
.,TRBV4-1,TRBJ1-1,ASSIQGGAEAF
.,TRBV7-3,TRBJ2-5,ASSLVGGETQY
.,TRBV7-9,TRBJ1-2,ASSTGQGDGYT
.,TRBV5-1,TRBJ2-3,ASSRDQQTQY
.,TRBV2,TRBJ1-6,ASSAEGNSPLH
.,TRBV29-1,TRBJ1-2,SVDFGARGYT
.,TRBV5-1,TRBJ2-1,ASRQGQDIYNEQF
.,TRBV29-1,TRBJ1-2,SVEEGHKNGANYGYT
.,TRBV3-1/TRBV3-2,TRBJ2-3,ASSPTGTDTQY
.,TRBV6-2/TRBV6-3,TRBJ2-2,ASRRARAGGPGELF
.,TRBV27,TRBJ2-1,ASSLSITGREQF
.,TRBV5-1,TRBJ2-1,ASSLGSYNEQF
.,TRBV5-1,TRBJ1-1,ASSLEGPNTEAF
.,TRBV7-9,TRBJ2-7,ASSLRTGNGEQY
.,TRBV30,TRBJ2-1,AWTTGVAEAQF
.,TRBV7-3,TRBJ2-1,ASSLTITGSAYNEQF
.,TRBV21-1,TRBJ1-1,ASSKDEGRLNTEAF
.,TRBV27,TRBJ2-7,ASSPRTSGIYEQY
once,TRBV7-2,TRBJ2-4,ASSSGGQTGQY
.,TRBV4-1,TRBJ2-2,ASSQVGTGDTGELF
.,TRBV19,TRBJ1-4,ASSIGGRTNEKLF
.,TRBV30,TRBJ2-1,ACKGTSGRRRSYNEQF
.,TRBV6-1,TRBJ1-3,ASSETSGRSRGNTIY
.,TRBV7-3,TRBJ2-1,ASSRRGTSSEQF
.,TRBV13,TRBJ2-3,ASSVNPSTDTQY